Described below is a single TCR beta chain sequence and its context. Its cognate antigen is unknown. Sequencing was performed with immunoSEQ multiplex PCR; in TCRdb, only in-frame clones are kept and a portion is missing. The repertoire holds 50,000 to 70,000 clones, with about 90% as singletons. The germline V gene encodes CDR1 PRHDT and CDR2 FYEKMQ (reference sequence). V shed 6 bases, J shed 6 bases, and the junction held 14 bases outside the gene matches. The CDR3 totals 15 residues. The sample belongs to a study of OX40 agonist ivuxolimab in advanced cancers. In the study overall: An agonistic human IgG2 monoclonal antibody against OX40 (CD134) was given. Dose-escalation subjects each had hepatocellular carcinoma, melanoma, renal cell or head and neck cancer.

Whole-study findings and limits: On average, a greater number of expanded clones characterised CD8+ T cells relative to CD4+.

The genes are TRBV13 and TRBJ2-7; 7 bases agree with TRBD1. The receptor comes from an adult with an advanced solid tumor such as melanoma, head and neck, liver or kidney cancer. The sequences come from CD4+ or CD8+ T cells sorted from blood, collected in a trial of the OX40 agonist ivuxolimab. The CDR3 nucleotides are TGTGCCAGCAGTCCCCCGACCGGGACAGTTGTCGAGCAGTACTTC. This translates into CASSPPTGTVVEQYF.